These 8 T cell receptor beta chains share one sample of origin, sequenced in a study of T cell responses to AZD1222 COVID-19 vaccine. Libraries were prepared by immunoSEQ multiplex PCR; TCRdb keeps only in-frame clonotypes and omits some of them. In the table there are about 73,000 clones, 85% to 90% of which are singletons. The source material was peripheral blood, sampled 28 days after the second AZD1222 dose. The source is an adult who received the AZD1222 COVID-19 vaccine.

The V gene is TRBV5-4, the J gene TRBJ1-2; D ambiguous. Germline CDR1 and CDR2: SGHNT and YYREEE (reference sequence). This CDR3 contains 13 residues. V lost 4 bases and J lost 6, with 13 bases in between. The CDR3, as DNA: TGTGCCAGCAGCGTGGTTTCGATTGATGGCTACACCTTC. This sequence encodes CASSVVSIDGYTF.

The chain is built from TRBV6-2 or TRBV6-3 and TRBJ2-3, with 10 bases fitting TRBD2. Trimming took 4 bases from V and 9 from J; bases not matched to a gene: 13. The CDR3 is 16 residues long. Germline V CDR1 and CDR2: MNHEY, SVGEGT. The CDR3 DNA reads TGTGCCAGCAGTTCCCCAGGGGAGCGGGGGGGGCGGACGCAGTATTTT. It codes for CASSSPGERGGRTQYF.

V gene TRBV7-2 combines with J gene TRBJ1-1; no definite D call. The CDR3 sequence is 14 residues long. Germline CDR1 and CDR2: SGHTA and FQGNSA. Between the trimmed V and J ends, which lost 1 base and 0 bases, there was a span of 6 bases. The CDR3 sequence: CASSLDGVNTEAFF. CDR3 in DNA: TGTGCCAGCAGCTTAGACGGGGTGAACACTGAAGCTTTCTTT.

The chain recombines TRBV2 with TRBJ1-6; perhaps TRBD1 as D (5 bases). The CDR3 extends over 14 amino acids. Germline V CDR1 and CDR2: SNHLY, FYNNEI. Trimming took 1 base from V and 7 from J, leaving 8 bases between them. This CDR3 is CASSEGDLNSPLHF. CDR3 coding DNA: TGTGCCAGCAGTGAAGGGGACTTGAATTCACCCCTCCACTTT.

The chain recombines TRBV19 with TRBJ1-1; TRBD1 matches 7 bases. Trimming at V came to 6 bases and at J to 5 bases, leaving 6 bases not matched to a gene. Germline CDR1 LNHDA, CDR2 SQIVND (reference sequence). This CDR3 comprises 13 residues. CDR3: CASSLQGQTEAFF. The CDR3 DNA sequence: TGTGCCAGTAGCCTACAGGGGCAGACTGAAGCTTTCTTT.

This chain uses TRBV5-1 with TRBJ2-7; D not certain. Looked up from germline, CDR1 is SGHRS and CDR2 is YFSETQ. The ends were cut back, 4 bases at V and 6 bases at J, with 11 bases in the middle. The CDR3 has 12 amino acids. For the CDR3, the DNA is TGCGCCAGCAGCCCAGAAGGATCCGAGCAGTACTTC. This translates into CASSPEGSEQYF.

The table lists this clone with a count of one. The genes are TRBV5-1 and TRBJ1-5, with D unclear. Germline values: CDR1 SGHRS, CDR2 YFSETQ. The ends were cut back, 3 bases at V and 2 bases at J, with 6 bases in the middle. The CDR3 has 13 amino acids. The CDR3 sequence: CASSSGGNQPQHF. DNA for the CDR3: TGCGCCAGCAGCTCTGGGGGCAATCAGCCCCAGCATTTT.

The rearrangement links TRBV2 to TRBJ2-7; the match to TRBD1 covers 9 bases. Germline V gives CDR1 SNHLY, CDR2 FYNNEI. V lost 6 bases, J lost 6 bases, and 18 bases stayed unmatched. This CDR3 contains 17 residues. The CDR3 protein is CASSWRVGTGYGGEQYF. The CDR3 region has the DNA TGTGCCAGCAGCTGGAGAGTGGGGACAGGGTATGGTGGCGAGCAGTACTTC.